The text below deals with one T cell receptor (beta chain). Antigen specificity is unknown. This CDR3 has 16 residues. Germline V gives CDR1 SNHLY, CDR2 FYNNEI. The data were taken from a study of blood T cells in healthy people across ages. The use of a sample-barcoded 5' primer and a J-beta primer mix characterized a second PCR of roughly 6 to 11 cycles. The template-switch adaptor was a 5' adaptor with 12 random nucleotides. It tagged each cDNA molecule. MiXCR, applied by TCRdb to the 5' RACE reads, yields one record per CDR3 protein. The sample contains roughly 800,000 distinct CDR3 sequences, roughly 34% of which appear only once. Study results and limitations: Observed TCR beta diversity showed a strong correlation with the percentage of naive T cells as measured by flow cytometry.

The origin of this receptor is a man aged 18 to 35 in good health. The chain uses TRBV2 and TRBJ2-7, with D possibly matching TRBD2 (6 bases). The J call may be in error: the DNA end matches TRBJ2-5 better. The sequenced sample consisted of blood. Here the CDR3 DNA reads TGTGCCAGCAGTGAAGGGGCGGCCAAGGAGGGCGAGACCCAGTACTTC. Protein: CASSEGAAKEGETQYF.